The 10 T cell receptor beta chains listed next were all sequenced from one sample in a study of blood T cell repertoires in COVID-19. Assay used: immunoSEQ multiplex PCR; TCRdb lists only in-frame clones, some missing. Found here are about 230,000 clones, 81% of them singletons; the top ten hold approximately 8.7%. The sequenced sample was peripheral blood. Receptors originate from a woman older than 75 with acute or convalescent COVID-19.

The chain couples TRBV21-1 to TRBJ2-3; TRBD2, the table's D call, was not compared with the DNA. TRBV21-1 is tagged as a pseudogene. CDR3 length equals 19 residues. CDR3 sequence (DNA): TGTGCCAGCAGCAAAGTTTTCCTAGCGGGGGGAAATAGCACAGATACGCAGTATTTT. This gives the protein CASSKVFLAGGNSTDTQYF.

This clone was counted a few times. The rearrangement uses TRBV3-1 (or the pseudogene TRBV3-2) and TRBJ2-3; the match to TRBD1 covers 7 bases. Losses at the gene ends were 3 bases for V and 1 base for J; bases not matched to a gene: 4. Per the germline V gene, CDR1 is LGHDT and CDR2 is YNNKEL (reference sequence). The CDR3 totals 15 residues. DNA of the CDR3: TGTGCCAGCAGCCAGAGTACAGGGGGCACAGATACGCAGTATTTT. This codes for CASSQSTGGTDTQYF.

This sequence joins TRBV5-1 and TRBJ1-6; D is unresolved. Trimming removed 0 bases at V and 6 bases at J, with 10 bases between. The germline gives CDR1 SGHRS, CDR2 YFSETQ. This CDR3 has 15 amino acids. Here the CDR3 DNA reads TGCGCCAGCAGCTTGGCCGAGGCAGCTAATTCACCCCTCCACTTT. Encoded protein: CASSLAEAANSPLHF. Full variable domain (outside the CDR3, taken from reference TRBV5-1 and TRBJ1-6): KAGVTQTPRYLIKTRGQQVTLSCSPISGHRSVSWYQQTPGQGLQFLFEYFSETQRNKGNFPGRFSGRQFSNSRSEMNVSTLELGDSALYLCASSLAEAANSPLHFGNGTRLTVT.

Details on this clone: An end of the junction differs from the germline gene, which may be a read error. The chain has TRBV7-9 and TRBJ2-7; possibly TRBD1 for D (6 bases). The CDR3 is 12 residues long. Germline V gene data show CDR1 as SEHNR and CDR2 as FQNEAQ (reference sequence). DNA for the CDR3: TGTGCCAGCAGCGAGCACGCCGATACAGGGCCCTTC. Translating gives CASSEHADTGPF.

CDR3 nucleotides: TGCGCCAGCAGCTTAACTAGCGGGAACTACGAGCAGTACTTC. Its protein is CASSLTSGNYEQYF. V and J are TRBV5-1 and TRBJ2-7; 10 nucleotides line up with TRBD2. Germline assignment: CDR1 SGHRS and CDR2 YFSETQ. This CDR3 contains 14 residues. V shed 2 bases, J shed 3 bases, and the junction held 2 bases outside the gene matches.

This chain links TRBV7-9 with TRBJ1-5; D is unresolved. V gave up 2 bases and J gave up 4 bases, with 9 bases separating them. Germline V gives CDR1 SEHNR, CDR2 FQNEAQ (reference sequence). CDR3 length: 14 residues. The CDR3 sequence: CASSLHGENQPQHF. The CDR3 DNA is TGTGCCAGCAGCTTACACGGGGAGAATCAGCCCCAGCATTTT.

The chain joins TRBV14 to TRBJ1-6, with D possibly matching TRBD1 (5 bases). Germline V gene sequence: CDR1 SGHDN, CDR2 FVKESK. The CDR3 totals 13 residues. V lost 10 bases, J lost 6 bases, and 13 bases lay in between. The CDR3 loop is CATQGGVNSPLHF. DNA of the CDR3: TGTGCCACCCAAGGAGGGGTTAATTCACCCCTCCACTTT.

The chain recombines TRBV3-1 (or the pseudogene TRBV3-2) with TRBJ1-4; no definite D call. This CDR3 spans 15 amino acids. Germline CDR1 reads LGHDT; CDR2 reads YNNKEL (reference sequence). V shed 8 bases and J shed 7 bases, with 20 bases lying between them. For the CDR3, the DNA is TGTGCCAGCGGATCAGTGACCCTAGGTCGTGAAAAACTGTTTTTT. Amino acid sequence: CASGSVTLGREKLFF.

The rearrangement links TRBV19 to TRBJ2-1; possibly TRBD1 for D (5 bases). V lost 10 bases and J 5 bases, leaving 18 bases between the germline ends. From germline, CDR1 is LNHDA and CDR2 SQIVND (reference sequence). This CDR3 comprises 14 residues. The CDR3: CATRGAGYHNEQFF. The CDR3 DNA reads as TGTGCCACCCGAGGTGCAGGGTACCACAATGAGCAGTTCTTC.

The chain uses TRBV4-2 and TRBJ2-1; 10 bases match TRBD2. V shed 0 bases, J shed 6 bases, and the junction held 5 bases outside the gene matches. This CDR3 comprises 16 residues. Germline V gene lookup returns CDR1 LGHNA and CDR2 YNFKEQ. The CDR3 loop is CASSQERPSGGNEQFF. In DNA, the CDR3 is TGTGCCAGCAGCCAAGAAAGGCCTAGCGGGGGCAATGAGCAGTTCTTC.